A selection of T cell receptor beta chains follows, all from one sample in a study of monozygotic twins with inflammatory bowel disease. Reanalyzing the 5' RACE reads, TCRdb keeps one entry per CDR3 protein, without DNA. The table for this sample gives 440,000 or so distinct CDR3 sequences. The sequencing sample was made of blood. These receptors were obtained from a human donor with ulcerative colitis or Crohn's disease, or a healthy co-twin of an affected twin (not recorded which). Both conserved end residues are part of each CDR3. Each record gives: V gene, J gene, CDR3 protein.

v_call: TRBV5-5; j_call: TRBJ2-2; cdr3_aa: CASSSGLTNTGELFF
v_call: TRBV30; j_call: TRBJ2-7; cdr3_aa: CAWVPPTGAYEQYF
v_call: TRBV6-2/TRBV6-3; j_call: TRBJ2-2; cdr3_aa: CASWGFGQGSTGELFF
v_call: TRBV6-5; j_call: TRBJ1-2; cdr3_aa: CASSSNNYGYTF
v_call: TRBV18; j_call: TRBJ1-3; cdr3_aa: CASSPTTGAGGNTIYF
v_call: TRBV25-1; j_call: TRBJ2-5; cdr3_aa: CASSEPGSETQYF
v_call: TRBV5-1; j_call: TRBJ2-2; cdr3_aa: CASRMGTMNTGELFF
v_call: TRBV20-1; j_call: TRBJ2-7; cdr3_aa: CSASQREPTYEQYF
v_call: TRBV6-1; j_call: TRBJ1-6; cdr3_aa: CASSRQQGNSPLHF
v_call: TRBV5-1; j_call: TRBJ2-1; cdr3_aa: CASSLNSGGISYNEQFF
v_call: TRBV12-3/TRBV12-4; j_call: TRBJ2-3; cdr3_aa: CASSQLGGTDTQYF
v_call: TRBV5-6; j_call: TRBJ2-6; cdr3_aa: CASSLGPYSGANVLTF
v_call: TRBV20-1; j_call: TRBJ1-2; cdr3_aa: CSASHVHYGYTF
v_call: TRBV5-5; j_call: TRBJ1-1; cdr3_aa: CASSTSPRVTNTEAFF
v_call: TRBV20-1; j_call: TRBJ1-2; cdr3_aa: CSARDGTSSYTF
v_call: TRBV7-6; j_call: TRBJ2-2; cdr3_aa: CASSLFNSGSTGELFF
v_call: TRBV5-1; j_call: TRBJ1-6; cdr3_aa: CASSLGNSPLHF
v_call: TRBV5-6; j_call: TRBJ2-3; cdr3_aa: CASSRDAPTDTQYF
v_call: TRBV30; j_call: TRBJ2-7; cdr3_aa: CAWSPPQTSSYEQYF
v_call: TRBV11-2; j_call: TRBJ2-7; cdr3_aa: CASSWQTSSYEQYF
v_call: TRBV20-1; j_call: TRBJ2-3; cdr3_aa: CSAAIRSGVTDTQYF
v_call: TRBV20-1; j_call: TRBJ2-3; cdr3_aa: CSAEDRVGNTQYF
v_call: TRBV15; j_call: TRBJ1-4; cdr3_aa: CATSRARRDTGNEKLFF
v_call: TRBV20-1; j_call: TRBJ2-1; cdr3_aa: CSASRDREDEQFF
v_call: TRBV3-1; j_call: TRBJ2-1; cdr3_aa: CASSQGVRDNEQFF
v_call: TRBV2; j_call: TRBJ2-3; cdr3_aa: CASAAWGPDTQYF
v_call: TRBV29-1; j_call: TRBJ1-2; cdr3_aa: CSVPGQGEDYGYTF
v_call: TRBV6-1; j_call: TRBJ2-1; cdr3_aa: CASRGGGSSYNEQFF
v_call: TRBV7-8; j_call: TRBJ1-2; cdr3_aa: CASSKGQGRSYGYTF
v_call: TRBV3-1; j_call: TRBJ1-1; cdr3_aa: CATSGRTEAFF
v_call: TRBV19; j_call: TRBJ2-2; cdr3_aa: CASVEVGLANTGELFF
v_call: TRBV10-1; j_call: TRBJ2-5; cdr3_aa: CASSAGQGISETQYF
v_call: TRBV12-3/TRBV12-4; j_call: TRBJ1-2; cdr3_aa: CASSLAMQGTRGYTF
v_call: TRBV14; j_call: TRBJ2-5; cdr3_aa: CASSQGGFVTQYF
v_call: TRBV6-5; j_call: TRBJ2-3; cdr3_aa: CASSYRRAADTQYF
v_call: TRBV4-1; j_call: TRBJ2-7; cdr3_aa: CASSQGGGGGEQYF
v_call: TRBV4-1; j_call: TRBJ1-3; cdr3_aa: CASSQDVSTSGNTIYF
v_call: TRBV4-1; j_call: TRBJ1-5; cdr3_aa: CASSQEEVQPQHF
v_call: TRBV2; j_call: TRBJ2-5; cdr3_aa: CASTLRTGGGETQYF